This T cell receptor (beta chain) was profiled in a study of T cell responses to AZD1222 COVID-19 vaccine. Overall study findings and caveats: Donors were mostly white British, more females; clonal diversity possibly underestimated.

CDR1 and CDR2 (germline): MNHEY, SVGAGI. The CDR3 covers 15 residues. V lost 6 bases to trimming and J lost 2 bases; unmatched junction nucleotides: 5. Of note for this clone: Its antigen is as yet unknown.

Pooling covered second doses at about 4 or about 12 weeks. Libraries were prepared by immunoSEQ multiplex PCR; TCRdb keeps only in-frame clonotypes and omits some of them. The sample records under 150,000 clones, approximately 91% being singletons. Sequenced material: peripheral blood, taken 28 days after the second AZD1222 dose. V and J are TRBV6-5 and TRBJ1-3, with TRBD1 matching 9 bases. This sequence originates from an adult who received the AZD1222 COVID-19 vaccine. CDR3 protein: CASRLQGAAGNTIYF. As DNA, the CDR3 is TGTGCCAGCAGACTACAGGGGGCAGCTGGAAACACCATATATTTT.